The 16 T cell receptor beta chains reported below all come from one sample, sequenced in a study of OX40 agonist ivuxolimab in advanced cancers. Sequencing used immunoSEQ multiplex PCR; TCRdb keeps in-frame clones, though not all of them. Among fewer than 75,000 clones listed, roughly 86% were seen once. Sequenced here: CD4+ or CD8+ T cells sorted from blood, sampled in a trial of the OX40 agonist ivuxolimab. The receptors were gathered from an adult with an advanced solid tumor such as melanoma, head and neck, liver or kidney cancer.

The V gene is TRBV5-8, the J gene TRBJ2-5; the D is unclear. Trimming shortened V by 0 bases and J by 5 bases, and 11 bases separated the two germline ends. The CDR3 is 14 residues long. Looked up from germline, CDR1 is SGHTS and CDR2 is YDEGEE. CDR3 sequence reads: CASSLVSGSETQYF. The DNA of the CDR3 is TGTGCCAGCAGCTTGGTTTCGGGTTCTGAGACCCAGTACTTC.

The rearrangement uses TRBV5-1 and TRBJ1-1; D is undetermined. This CDR3 is built from 13 residues. The V end was cut by 3 bases, the J end by 0 bases, with 6 bases between. Germline CDR1 is SGHRS and CDR2 is YFSETQ. The CDR3 coding sequence is TGCGCCAGCAGCTCGGGAATGAACACTGAAGCTTTCTTT. It codes for CASSSGMNTEAFF.

The gene calls are TRBV5-8 and TRBJ1-4; D is unresolved. The germline V and J ends were trimmed by 3 bases and 0 bases, with 12 bases remaining between them. The CDR3 has 16 residues. The germline V gene has CDR1 SGHTS and CDR2 YDEGEE. Written as DNA, the CDR3 is TGTGCCAGCAGCTCCGGGAGAAGTGCAACTAATGAAAAACTGTTTTTT. Translation: CASSSGRSATNEKLFF.

V gene TRBV21-1 combines with J gene TRBJ2-7. TRBV21-1 is marked as a pseudogene. The CDR3 contains 15 residues. In DNA, the CDR3 is TGTGCCAGCAGCAAATTTTGGGTACCCTCCTACGAGCAGTACTTC. This sequence encodes CASSKFWVPSYEQYF.

The chain combines TRBV5-1 with TRBJ1-5, with a weak D call TRBD1 (5 bases). The V and J ends lost 3 bases and 4 bases respectively, with 11 bases between them. Germline CDR1 and CDR2: SGHRS and YFSETQ. The CDR3 sequence is 14 residues long. The CDR3 DNA reads as TGCGCCAGCAGCTACGGGGGAGGTAATCAGCCCCAGCATTTT. It translates to CASSYGGGNQPQHF.

This rearrangement joins TRBV30 to TRBJ1-1; 7 bases align to TRBD1. CDR3 length equals 13 residues. Germline CDR1 GTSNPN, CDR2 SVGIG (reference sequence). The V and J ends lost 8 bases and 4 bases, in that order; junction bases with no gene match: 10. The CDR3 sequence is CAGTADGGTEAFF. The CDR3 DNA reads TGTGCCGGGACAGCCGATGGCGGCACTGAAGCTTTCTTT.

J is TRBJ1-2 and V is TRBV7-9; 7 bases line up with TRBD1. Trimming removed 4 bases from V and 4 bases from J; junction bases left unmatched: 3. The CDR3 totals 13 residues. The germline gives CDR1 SEHNR, CDR2 FQNEAQ (reference sequence). This CDR3 is CASSYRDSYGYTF. CDR3 coding DNA: TGTGCCAGCAGCTACCGGGACAGCTATGGCTACACCTTC.

This chain connects TRBV14 to TRBJ2-7; D uncertain. The J call may be mistaken, given a closer DNA end match to TRBJ2-5. Germline V gene sequence: CDR1 SGHDN, CDR2 FVKESK. The CDR3 covers 12 residues. Here the CDR3 reads CASSPNLRTQYF. Written as DNA, the CDR3 is TGTGCCAGCAGCCCAAACCTGCGGACCCAGTACTTC.

As to this clone: The same CDR3 is also encoded by other DNA sequences in this sample. The V gene is TRBV5-1, the J gene TRBJ2-5; 8 nucleotides match TRBD1. Germline V CDR1 and CDR2: SGHRS, YFSETQ. Trimming at V came to 3 bases and at J to 5 bases, leaving 3 bases not matched to a gene. This CDR3 spans 13 amino acids. DNA for the CDR3: TGCGCCAGCAGCTCGACAGGGGAGGAGACCCAGTACTTC. Translated, it gives CASSSTGEETQYF.

CDR3 in amino acids: CASSLREGSYEQYF. Here the CDR3 DNA reads TGTGCCAGCAGTTTGCGGGAGGGATCCTACGAGCAGTACTTC. The gene calls are TRBV27 and TRBJ2-7; 9 nucleotides match TRBD2. V shed 3 bases and J 1 base; nucleotides not matched to a gene: 1. CDR3 length: 14 residues. CDR1 MNHEY and CDR2 SMNVEV come from the germline V gene (reference sequence).

The rearrangement links TRBV29-1 to TRBJ1-4; unclear D gene. Germline V gene lookup returns CDR1 SQVTM and CDR2 ANQGSEA. The germline V and J ends were trimmed by 4 bases and 5 bases, with 5 bases remaining between them. CDR3 length equals 11 residues. The DNA for the CDR3 is TGCAGCGTTGTAGGGAATGAAAAACTGTTTTTT. This sequence encodes CSVVGNEKLFF.

This clone was observed a handful of times. This chain joins TRBV5-6 and TRBJ1-5, with D possibly being TRBD1 (5 bases). Germline loops: CDR1 SGHDT, CDR2 YYEEEE. With 6 bases removed from V and 8 bases from J, the gap between germline ends came to 21 bases. The CDR3 loop spans 15 amino acids. The CDR3 DNA sequence: TGTGCCAGCAATAGCCGAGGGCAGGGCTGGGAGCCCCAGCATTTT. Translated, it gives CASNSRGQGWEPQHF.

This sequence joins TRBV5-6 and TRBJ2-3, with 11 bases fitting TRBD2. The germline V gene encodes CDR1 SGHDT and CDR2 YYEEEE. V lost 0 bases, J lost 1 base, and 1 base stayed unmatched. The CDR3 runs 16 residues. CDR3 in amino acids: CASSLEGLAGTDTQYF. In DNA, the CDR3 is TGTGCCAGCAGCTTGGAGGGACTAGCGGGCACAGATACGCAGTATTTT.

The rearrangement links TRBV6-6 to TRBJ1-2; 10 bases line up with TRBD1. Per germline, CDR1 MNHNY and CDR2 SVGAGI (reference sequence). V gave up 6 bases and J gave up 7 bases; unmatched junction bases: 11. CDR3 size: 15 residues. The CDR3 DNA reads as TGTGCCAGCAGCCGTGGGGGGACAGGGGATCTTGGCTACACCTTC. Amino acids: CASSRGGTGDLGYTF.

CDR3 sequence reads: CATRDPGPKADTQYF. The CDR3 DNA reads as TGTGCCACCAGAGACCCGGGACCTAAGGCAGATACGCAGTATTTT. The chain links TRBV19 to TRBJ2-3; D tentatively reads TRBD1 or TRBD2 (5 bases each). The CDR3 is 15 residues long. V was clipped by 10 bases and J by 4 bases, with 21 bases between them. Germline values: CDR1 LNHDA, CDR2 SQIVND (reference sequence).

J is TRBJ1-5 and V is TRBV10-3; possibly TRBD1 for D (6 bases). The CDR3 extends over 15 amino acids. CDR1 ENHRY and CDR2 SYGVKD come from the germline V gene. Between the trimmed V and J ends, which lost 4 bases and 0 bases, there was a span of 10 bases. CDR3: CAISGTAYSNQPQHF. DNA for the CDR3: TGTGCCATCAGTGGGACAGCCTATAGCAATCAGCCCCAGCATTTT.